This record looks at one T cell receptor beta chain sequence and its context. Its antigen is currently unknown. CDR1 is SGHTA, CDR2 FQGTGA, per germline. The CDR3 sequence is 13 residues long. The V gene end was trimmed by 3 bases and the J gene end by 6 bases; junction bases not matched to a gene: 2. The time point was: baseline, week 1 (first vaccination visit). Treatment here: pre-vaccination baseline after standard-of-care therapy. These data are taken from a study of a mutant IDH1 vaccine in newly diagnosed glioma. About the study: The earlier regimen, radiotherapy, temozolomide, or both, was most often both. Overall study findings and caveats: Over 85% of patients showed vaccine-induced immune responses across multiple MHC alleles.

Assay: immunoSEQ multiplex PCR; the TCRdb copy retains only in-frame clones and omits some. Of 85,000 to 100,000 clones in the sample, about 87% were seen once. Specimen: PBMCs, collected from a glioma patient treated with radiotherapy, temozolomide or both. This TCR derives from a woman between 50 and 59 years old with glioma. This sequence joins TRBV7-3 and TRBJ2-1; TRBD1 matches at 7 bases. CDR3 loop: CASSFDRANEQFF. Written as DNA, the CDR3 is TGTGCCAGCAGCTTCGACAGGGCCAATGAGCAGTTCTTC. The variable domain in full, completed from reference TRBV7-3 and TRBJ2-1, reads GAGVSQTPSNKVTEKGKYVELRCDPISGHTALYWYRQSLGQGPEFLIYFQGTGAADDSGLPNDRFFAVRPEGSVSTLKIQRTERGDSAVYLCASSFDRANEQFFGPGTRLTVL.